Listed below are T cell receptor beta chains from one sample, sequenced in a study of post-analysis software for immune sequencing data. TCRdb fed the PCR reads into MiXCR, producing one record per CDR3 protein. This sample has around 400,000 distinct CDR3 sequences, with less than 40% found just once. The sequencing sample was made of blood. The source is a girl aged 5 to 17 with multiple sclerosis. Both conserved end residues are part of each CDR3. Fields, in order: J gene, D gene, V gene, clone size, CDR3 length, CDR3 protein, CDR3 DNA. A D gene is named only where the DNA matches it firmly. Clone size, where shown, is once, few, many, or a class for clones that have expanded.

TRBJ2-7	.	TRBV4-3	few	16	CASSQEYPGSSYEQYF	TGCGCCAGCAGCCAAGAATATCCAGGGAGCTCCTACGAGCAGTACTTC
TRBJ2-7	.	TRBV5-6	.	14	CASSLFGTYYEQYF	TGTGCCAGCAGCTTATTCGGGACCTACTACGAGCAGTACTTC
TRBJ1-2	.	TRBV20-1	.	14	CSVTQDRVNYGYTF	TGCAGTGTTACCCAAGATCGGGTGAACTATGGCTACACCTTC
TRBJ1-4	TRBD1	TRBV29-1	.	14	CSVVPGQGKKKLFF	TGCAGCGTCGTCCCGGGACAGGGGAAAAAAAAACTGTTTTTT
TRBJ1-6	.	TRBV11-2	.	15	CASSSYRGPLSPLHF	TGTGCCAGCAGCTCCTATCGGGGCCCACTTTCACCCCTCCACTTT
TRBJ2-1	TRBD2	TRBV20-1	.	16	CSARGLAGATYNEQFF	TGCAGTGCTAGAGGCCTAGCGGGGGCCACCTACAATGAGCAGTTCTTC
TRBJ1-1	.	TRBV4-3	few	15	CASSQGSNRDTEAFF	TGCGCCAGCAGCCAAGGCTCCAACAGGGACACTGAAGCTTTCTTT
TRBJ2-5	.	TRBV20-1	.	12	CSARSRQETQYF	TGCAGTGCTAGAAGTCGCCAAGAGACCCAGTACTTC
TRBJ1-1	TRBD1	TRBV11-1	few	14	CASSRGQGETEAFF	TGTGCCAGCAGCCGGGGACAGGGTGAGACTGAAGCTTTCTTT
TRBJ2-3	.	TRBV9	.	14	CASSGGLVVDTQYF	TGTGCCAGCAGCGGGGGGCTAGTTGTAGATACGCAGTATTTT
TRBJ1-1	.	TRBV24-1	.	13	CATSDRGGTEAFF	TGTGCCACCAGTGACCGAGGGGGGACTGAAGCTTTCTTT
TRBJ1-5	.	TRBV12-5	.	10	CASGTQPQHF	TGTGCTAGTGGGACACAGCCCCAGCATTTT
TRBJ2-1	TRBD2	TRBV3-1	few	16	CASSQDWASGLNEQFF	TGTGCCAGCAGCCAAGATTGGGCTAGCGGGCTAAATGAGCAGTTCTTC
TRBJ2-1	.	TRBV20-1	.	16	CSARVRGVVSYNEQFF	TGCAGTGCTAGAGTCCGAGGGGTGGTTTCCTACAATGAGCAGTTCTTC
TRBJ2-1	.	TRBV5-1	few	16	CASSLAWESSYNEQFF	TGCGCCAGCAGCTTGGCCTGGGAGAGCTCCTACAATGAGCAGTTCTTC
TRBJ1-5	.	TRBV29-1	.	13	CSATTGTSQPQHF	TGCAGCGCAACCACCGGGACATCTCAGCCCCAGCATTTT
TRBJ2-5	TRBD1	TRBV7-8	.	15	CASSNDRGRLETQYF	TGTGCCAGCAGCAACGACAGGGGGCGCTTGGAGACCCAGTACTTC
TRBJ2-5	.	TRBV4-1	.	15	CASSPDISRIETQYF	TGCGCCAGCAGCCCAGACATATCTCGGATAGAGACCCAGTACTTC
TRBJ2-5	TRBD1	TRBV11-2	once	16	CASSLATGADQETQYF	TGTGCCAGCAGCTTAGCTACAGGGGCGGACCAAGAGACCCAGTACTTC
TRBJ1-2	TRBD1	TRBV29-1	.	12	CSDRTGDYGYTF	TGCAGCGACCGGACAGGAGACTATGGCTACACCTTC
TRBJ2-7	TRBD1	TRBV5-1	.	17	CASSLFTDRDLTYEQYF	TGCGCCAGCAGCTTGTTTACGGACAGGGACTTGACCTACGAGCAGTACTTC
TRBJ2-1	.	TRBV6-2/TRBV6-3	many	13	CASSYMGALEQFF	TGTGCCAGCAGTTACATGGGGGCGTTGGAGCAGTTCTTC
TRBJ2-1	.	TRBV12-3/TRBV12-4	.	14	CASTVQGGQETQFF	TGTGCCAGCACCGTACAGGGGGGGCAAGAGACCCAGTTCTTC
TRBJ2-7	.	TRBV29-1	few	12	CSATTGSYEQYF	TGCAGCGCCACTACAGGGTCCTACGAGCAGTACTTC